Listed below are T cell receptor beta chains from one sample, sequenced in a study of T cell changes during pregnancy in multiple sclerosis. Assay used: immunoSEQ multiplex PCR; TCRdb lists only in-frame clones, some missing. The table shows tens of thousands of clones, with approximately 92% occurring only once. The material sequenced was peripheral blood, taken in the third trimester of pregnancy. All receptors derive from a female donor with multiple sclerosis, enrolled in a pregnancy study. The CDR3 runs from the conserved cysteine through the conserved F or W. Fields, in order: D gene, V gene, CDR3 length, J gene, clone size, CDR3 protein, CDR3 DNA. The D gene is left open where the match is weak. A clone size is listed for some rows: how often the clone was seen (once, few, many), or a class if it is expanded.

D: TRBD2; V: TRBV5-8; length: 16; J: TRBJ2-2; size: once; CDR3: CASSLASGSMTGELFF; DNA: TGTGCCAGCAGCTTGGCTAGCGGGAGTATGACCGGGGAGCTGTTTTTT
D: TRBD2; V: TRBV5-5; length: 18; J: TRBJ2-4; size: .; CDR3: CASSLRLAGGGSKNIQYF; DNA: TGTGCCAGCAGCCTGAGACTAGCGGGAGGGGGGTCCAAAAACATTCAGTACTTC
D: .; V: TRBV11-1; length: 11; J: TRBJ2-7; size: .; CDR3: CASSLGGDPYF; DNA: TGTGCCAGCAGCTTAGGGGGGGATCCTTACTTC
D: .; V: TRBV7-8; length: 14; J: TRBJ1-4; size: .; CDR3: CASSRGQFDEKLFF; DNA: TGTGCCAGCAGCAGAGGACAGTTCGACGAAAAACTGTTTTTT
D: .; V: TRBV10-3; length: 14; J: TRBJ2-3; size: .; CDR3: CAVGREQGRDTQYF; DNA: TGTGCCGTAGGTCGGGAACAGGGTAGAGATACGCAGTATTTT
D: TRBD2; V: TRBV30; length: 19; J: TRBJ2-1; size: .; CDR3: CAWSFRLAGGPASYNEQFF; DNA: TGTGCCTGGAGTTTTAGACTAGCGGGAGGGCCTGCCTCCTACAATGAGCAGTTCTTC
D: TRBD2; V: TRBV5-1; length: 14; J: TRBJ2-7; size: .; CDR3: CASSLASGSYEQYF; DNA: TGCGCCAGCAGCTTGGCTAGCGGGAGTTACGAGCAGTACTTC
D: .; V: TRBV28; length: 14; J: TRBJ2-7; size: .; CDR3: CASSLSGPSYEQYF; DNA: TGTGCCAGCAGTTTAAGCGGCCCCTCCTACGAGCAGTACTTC
D: TRBD2; V: TRBV7-2; length: 15; J: TRBJ2-5; size: .; CDR3: CASSRSGRVPETQYF; DNA: TGTGCCAGCAGCCGTAGCGGGAGGGTTCCAGAGACCCAGTACTTC
D: .; V: TRBV10-3; length: 14; J: TRBJ2-7; size: .; CDR3: CAITSQRGSGEQYF; DNA: TGTGCCATCACTTCACAACGGGGGTCTGGCGAGCAGTACTTC
D: .; V: TRBV7-9; length: 15; J: TRBJ1-2; size: .; CDR3: CASSLGGGLNYGYTF; DNA: TGTGCCAGCAGCTTAGGTGGAGGGCTGAACTATGGCTACACCTTC
D: .; V: TRBV5-4; length: 15; J: TRBJ2-1; size: .; CDR3: CASSSGGPLYNEQFF; DNA: TGTGCCAGCAGCTCGGGTGGTCCACTTTACAATGAGCAGTTCTTC
D: TRBD1; V: TRBV28; length: 15; J: TRBJ2-7; size: .; CDR3: CASSRQGSLSYEQYF; DNA: TGTGCCAGCAGCAGACAGGGTTCCCTTTCCTACGAGCAGTACTTC
D: .; V: TRBV5-1; length: 13; J: TRBJ2-5; size: .; CDR3: CASSLTIQETQYF; DNA: TGCGCCAGCAGCCTGACAATCCAAGAGACCCAGTACTTC
D: TRBD1; V: TRBV4-2; length: 14; J: TRBJ2-7; size: few; CDR3: CASSPVGQGYEQYF; DNA: TGTGCCAGCAGCCCGGTAGGACAGGGCTACGAGCAGTACTTC
D: TRBD2; V: TRBV5-4; length: 16; J: TRBJ2-1; size: .; CDR3: CASSLAAAGGYNEQFF; DNA: TGTGCCAGCAGCTTGGCGGCAGCGGGAGGTTACAATGAGCAGTTCTTC
D: TRBD2; V: TRBV18; length: 17; J: TRBJ2-3; size: .; CDR3: CASSLPSGRGSTDTQYF; DNA: TGTGCCAGCTCACTCCCCAGCGGGAGGGGAAGCACAGATACGCAGTATTTT
D: TRBD2; V: TRBV5-4; length: 15; J: TRBJ2-3; size: .; CDR3: CASSQGLVVTDTQYF; DNA: TGTGCCAGCAGCCAAGGACTAGTCGTTACAGATACGCAGTATTTT
D: TRBD1; V: TRBV28; length: 15; J: TRBJ2-2; size: .; CDR3: CASRKTGDNPGELFF; DNA: TGTGCCAGCAGAAAGACAGGGGATAATCCCGGGGAGCTGTTTTTT
D: TRBD2; V: TRBV7-9; length: 17; J: TRBJ2-7; size: .; CDR3: CASSLVGLAAGGGEQYF; DNA: TGTGCCAGCAGCTTAGTGGGACTAGCGGCGGGAGGTGGCGAGCAGTACTTC
D: .; V: TRBV19; length: 13; J: TRBJ1-1; size: few; CDR3: CASSTGIGTEAFF; DNA: TGTGCCAGTAGTACCGGGATTGGCACTGAAGCTTTCTTT
D: TRBD2; V: TRBV9; length: 22; J: TRBJ2-1; size: .; CDR3: CASSVSTQSGSYGRSSYNEQFF; DNA: TGTGCCAGCAGCGTAAGCACCCAAAGCGGGAGCTATGGGCGTAGCTCCTACAATGAGCAGTTCTTC
D: .; V: TRBV6-5; length: 13; J: TRBJ1-5; size: .; CDR3: CASSPDWGQPQHF; DNA: TGTGCCAGCAGCCCGGACTGGGGTCAGCCCCAGCATTTT
D: .; V: TRBV5-1; length: 12; J: TRBJ2-1; size: .; CDR3: CASSLTSNEQFF; DNA: TGCGCCAGCAGCTTGACTTCCAATGAGCAGTTCTTC
D: TRBD1; V: TRBV7-2; length: 15; J: TRBJ2-1; size: .; CDR3: CASSPWTGVSNEQFF; DNA: TGTGCCAGCAGCCCTTGGACAGGGGTGAGCAATGAGCAGTTCTTC
D: TRBD1; V: TRBV18; length: 14; J: TRBJ2-7; size: once; CDR3: CASSPGTGGYEQYF; DNA: TGTGCCAGCTCACCCGGGACAGGGGGCTACGAGCAGTACTTC
D: TRBD1; V: TRBV2; length: 12; J: TRBJ2-7; size: .; CDR3: CASTWDSGEQYF; DNA: TGTGCCAGCACTTGGGACAGCGGCGAGCAGTACTTC
D: TRBD1; V: TRBV28; length: 18; J: TRBJ1-5; size: .; CDR3: CASTTPRDRAYSNQPQHF; DNA: TGTGCCAGCACCACCCCCCGGGACAGGGCGTATAGCAATCAGCCCCAGCATTTT
D: .; V: TRBV4-1; length: 16; J: TRBJ1-1; size: .; CDR3: CASSQDPGGGNTEAFF; DNA: TGCGCCAGCAGCCAAGATCCGGGTGGAGGAAACACTGAAGCTTTCTTT
D: TRBD1; V: TRBV19; length: 15; J: TRBJ1-5; size: .; CDR3: CASSITGGQNQPQHF; DNA: TGTGCCAGTAGTATAACCGGGGGACAGAATCAGCCCCAGCATTTT
D: .; V: TRBV21-1; length: 15; J: TRBJ1-5; size: .; CDR3: CASSITGFSNQPQHF; DNA: TGTGCCAGCAGCATCACAGGGTTTAGCAATCAGCCCCAGCATTTT
D: .; V: TRBV2; length: 11; J: TRBJ2-7; size: .; CDR3: CASSPIYEQYF; DNA: TGTGCCAGCAGTCCTATCTACGAGCAGTACTTC
D: TRBD2; V: TRBV11-2; length: 15; J: TRBJ2-1; size: .; CDR3: CASSFGLAGHNEQFF; DNA: TGTGCCAGCAGCTTCGGACTAGCGGGCCACAATGAGCAGTTCTTC
D: .; V: TRBV2; length: 15; J: TRBJ2-2; size: .; CDR3: CASSAWSEFSGELFF; DNA: TGTGCCAGCAGTGCCTGGTCGGAGTTCAGCGGGGAGCTGTTTTTT
D: TRBD1; V: TRBV6-4; length: 14; J: TRBJ2-7; size: .; CDR3: CASSEGTGPYEQYF; DNA: TGTGCCAGCAGTGAGGGGACAGGGCCTTACGAGCAGTACTTC
D: TRBD2; V: TRBV5-1; length: 15; J: TRBJ2-1; size: .; CDR3: CASSIPVAGGYEQFF; DNA: TGCGCCAGCAGCATCCCGGTGGCGGGAGGTTATGAGCAGTTCTTC
D: TRBD2; V: TRBV5-1; length: 17; J: TRBJ2-5; size: .; CDR3: CASSLGLAGGPEETQYF; DNA: TGCGCCAGCAGCTTGGGACTAGCGGGAGGGCCGGAAGAGACCCAGTACTTC
D: .; V: TRBV30; length: 12; J: TRBJ2-7; size: .; CDR3: CAWSVGGHEQYF; DNA: TGTGCCTGGAGTGTTGGAGGGCACGAGCAGTACTTC
D: .; V: TRBV29-1; length: 13; J: TRBJ2-7; size: .; CDR3: CSASGGSSYEQYF; DNA: TGCAGCGCCTCAGGGGGGAGCTCCTACGAGCAGTACTTC
D: TRBD1; V: TRBV6-4; length: 19; J: TRBJ1-5; size: .; CDR3: CASSDPWTGWGLCNQPQHF; DNA: TGTGCCAGCAGTGACCCATGGACAGGGTGGGGTCTATGCAATCAGCCCCAGCATTTT
D: .; V: TRBV28; length: 18; J: TRBJ2-5; size: once; CDR3: CASSLFVPFAEGQETQYF; DNA: TGTGCCAGCAGTTTATTCGTCCCTTTCGCCGAGGGCCAAGAGACCCAGTACTTC
D: TRBD2; V: TRBV5-4; length: 16; J: TRBJ2-1; size: .; CDR3: CASSPGLAGGRYEQFF; DNA: TGTGCCAGCAGCCCCGGACTAGCGGGAGGGCGGTATGAGCAGTTCTTC
D: .; V: TRBV2; length: 14; J: TRBJ2-1; size: .; CDR3: CASRPGHSYNEQFF; DNA: TGTGCCAGCAGGCCGGGACACTCCTACAATGAGCAGTTCTTC
D: TRBD2; V: TRBV5-5; length: 14; J: TRBJ2-7; size: once; CDR3: CASSLGLASYEQYF; DNA: TGTGCCAGCAGCTTGGGACTAGCCTCCTACGAGCAGTACTTC
D: TRBD1; V: TRBV4-1; length: 14; J: TRBJ1-2; size: once; CDR3: CASSTSGTGHGYTF; DNA: TGCGCCAGCAGCACATCCGGGACAGGGCATGGCTACACCTTC
D: TRBD2; V: TRBV10-3; length: 16; J: TRBJ2-2; size: .; CDR3: CAISAGLAGDTGELFF; DNA: TGTGCCATCAGTGCCGGACTAGCGGGGGATACCGGGGAGCTGTTTTTT
D: TRBD1; V: TRBV6-5; length: 14; J: TRBJ2-7; size: .; CDR3: CASRSPGQGQEQYF; DNA: TGTGCCAGCAGGAGCCCGGGACAGGGGCAGGAGCAGTACTTC
D: TRBD2; V: TRBV11-2; length: 13; J: TRBJ2-2; size: .; CDR3: CASSRTRLGELFF; DNA: TGTGCCAGCAGCCGGACTAGATTGGGGGAGCTGTTTTTT
D: TRBD2; V: TRBV27; length: 15; J: TRBJ2-7; size: .; CDR3: CASSLSFTGGYEQYF; DNA: TGTGCCAGCAGTTTATCGTTCACGGGAGGATACGAGCAGTACTTC
D: .; V: TRBV18; length: 14; J: TRBJ1-1; size: once; CDR3: CASSPDRTNTEAFF; DNA: TGTGCCAGCTCACCCGATAGAACGAACACTGAAGCTTTCTTT
D: .; V: TRBV5-4; length: 14; J: TRBJ1-1; size: .; CDR3: CASRTHLVNTEAFF; DNA: TGTGCCAGCCGAACACACCTTGTGAACACTGAAGCTTTCTTT
D: TRBD2; V: TRBV19; length: 18; J: TRBJ2-5; size: .; CDR3: CASTIHFTSGNPQETQYF; DNA: TGTGCCAGTACCATACATTTCACTAGCGGGAACCCCCAAGAGACCCAGTACTTC